The next 25 T cell receptor beta chains were all read from a single sample in a study of blood T cell repertoires in COVID-19. The assay was immunoSEQ multiplex PCR, and TCRdb's table has in-frame clones only and misses some. Of about 150,000 clones in the sample, roughly 91% were seen once. Sequenced: peripheral blood. The receptor source for this set is a man younger than 35 with COVID-19, enrolled during active disease.

The CDR3 here is CASSLSLGGQPQHF. CDR3 bases: TGTGCCAGCAGTTTAAGTCTAGGGGGTCAGCCCCAGCATTTT. The chain has TRBV28 and TRBJ1-5; possible D gene TRBD1, 6 bases. The CDR3 covers 14 residues. Trimming pared 2 bases from V and 6 bases from J, leaving 11 bases between. The germline CDR1 and CDR2 sequences are MDHEN and SYDVKM.

The rearrangement links TRBV25-1 to TRBJ1-6; D gene ambiguous. The ends were cut back, 7 bases at V and 6 bases at J, with 10 bases in the middle. CDR1 MGHDK and CDR2 SYGVNS come from the germline V gene. The CDR3 is 13 amino acids. CDR3 bases: TGTGCCAGCATGGAGGGTAGTAATTCACCCCTCCACTTT. Its protein is CASMEGSNSPLHF.

In this sample, this clone turned up once. The chain combines TRBV14 with TRBJ1-3, with unresolved D. The V end was cut by 4 bases, the J end by 4 bases, with 17 bases between. The germline V gene has CDR1 SGHDN and CDR2 FVKESK. The CDR3 is made up of 16 amino acids. CDR3 residues: CASSPTTRQTGNTIYF. The CDR3 DNA reads as TGTGCCAGCAGCCCGACGACAAGGCAGACCGGAAACACCATATATTTT. The entire variable domain, with the rest obtained from reference TRBV14 and TRBJ1-3, is as follows: EAGVTQFPSHSVIEKGQTVTLRCDPISGHDNLYWYRRVMGKEIKFLLHFVKESKQDESGMPNNRFLAERTGGTYSTLKVQPAELEDSGVYFCASSPTTRQTGNTIYFGEGSWLTVV.

The chain carries TRBV27 and TRBJ2-2; D unclear. Looked up from germline, CDR1 is MNHEY and CDR2 is SMNVEV (reference sequence). The CDR3 spans 16 residues. Trimming left V 1 base short and J 1 base short, with 10 bases between. DNA of the CDR3: TGTGCCAGCAGTTTATATGTCAGACAGAACACCGGGGAGCTGTTTTTT. Protein: CASSLYVRQNTGELFF.

CDR3 nucleotides: TGTGCCAGCAGTTGGACAGGGGGGGACAATGAGCAGTTCTTC. Amino acid sequence: CASSWTGGDNEQFF. This rearrangement joins TRBV7-2 to TRBJ2-1; TRBD1 aligns across 10 bases. Germline loops: CDR1 SGHTA, CDR2 FQGNSA. Trimming took 6 bases from V and 5 from J; bases not matched to a gene: 4. The CDR3 has 14 amino acids.

The chain carries TRBV10-3 and TRBJ2-7; 10 bases line up with TRBD2. The CDR3 sequence is 16 residues long. CDR1 ENHRY and CDR2 SYGVKD come from the germline V gene. Unmatched junction bases numbered 8, after V lost 2 bases and J lost 4 bases. CDR3 sequence: CAISEGAGGLIYEQYF. Written as DNA, the CDR3 is TGTGCCATCAGTGAGGGAGCGGGAGGGCTTATTTACGAGCAGTACTTC.

The rearrangement joins TRBV28 to TRBJ2-5, with D tentatively TRBD2 (6 bases). V was shortened by 6 bases and J by 8 bases, with 16 bases between the two germline ends. The length of the CDR3 is 13 residues. Per the germline V gene, CDR1 is MDHEN and CDR2 is SYDVKM. The CDR3 coding sequence is TGTGCCAGCAGCTACGACACGGCGGGAACCCAGTACTTC. Translating gives CASSYDTAGTQYF. The full variable domain, in which reference TRBV28 and TRBJ2-5 provide the parts outside the CDR3, is DVKVTQSSRYLVKRTGEKVFLECVQDMDHENMFWYRQDPGLGLRLIYFSYDVKMKEKGDIPEGYSVSREKKERFSLILESASTNQTSMYLCASSYDTAGTQYFGPGTRLLVL.

V and J are TRBV28 and TRBJ1-2; 7 bases match TRBD1. Germline assignment: CDR1 MDHEN and CDR2 SYDVKM. Trimming cost V 10 bases and J 8 bases; bases outside gene matches: 7. CDR3 length equals 11 residues. The DNA for the CDR3 is TGTGCCATTTTAGGGACAGTCGGCTACACCTTC. Translated: CAILGTVGYTF.

This chain connects TRBV24-1 to TRBJ2-7; a possible D gene is TRBD2 (5 bases). Germline V gives CDR1 KGHDR, CDR2 SFDVKD. CDR3 length equals 15 residues. With 3 bases removed from V and 0 bases from J, the gap between germline ends came to 11 bases. CDR3 in DNA: TGTGCCACCAGTGATAGGTTAGCGAGCTCCTACGAGCAGTACTTC. This sequence encodes CATSDRLASSYEQYF.

This chain connects TRBV13 to TRBJ2-5, with unresolved D. V was cut by 2 bases and J by 3 bases, with 10 bases left in between. There are 14 residues in the CDR3. Germline V gene sequence: CDR1 PRHDT, CDR2 FYEKMQ (reference sequence). The CDR3 spells CASSLLPSKETQYF. The DNA for the CDR3 is TGTGCCAGCAGCTTACTACCCTCAAAAGAGACCCAGTACTTC.

This clone has a handful of counts. CDR3 loop: CASSLYELYEQYF. The DNA for the CDR3 is TGTGCCAGCAGTTTATATGAACTATACGAGCAGTACTTC. The rearrangement joins TRBV28 to TRBJ2-7; D not resolved. Germline CDR1 and CDR2: MDHEN and SYDVKM. The CDR3 loop spans 13 amino acids. Trimming pared 1 base from V and 4 bases from J, leaving 8 bases between.

This clone has just a few counts. This chain uses TRBV11-2 with TRBJ2-4, with 8 bases aligning to TRBD1. This CDR3 has 14 residues. With V trimmed by 1 base and J by 9 bases, 5 bases remained unmatched. Germline V gives CDR1 SGHAT, CDR2 FQNNGV. The CDR3 here is CASSLAGGAGIQYF. In DNA, the CDR3 is TGTGCCAGCAGCTTAGCAGGGGGCGCCGGCATTCAGTACTTC.

CDR3 protein: CASSSDGVKANYGYTF. CDR3 bases: TGTGCCAGCAGTTCCGACGGGGTGAAAGCTAACTATGGCTACACCTTC. V and J are TRBV6-5 and TRBJ1-2; D ambiguous. The germline V and J ends were trimmed by 4 bases and 0 bases, with 15 bases remaining between them. CDR3 length: 16 amino acids. The germline V gene has CDR1 MNHEY and CDR2 SVGAGI.

The V and J genes are TRBV6-5 and TRBJ1-1, with 7 bases aligning to TRBD1. This CDR3 has 13 amino acids. Per the germline V gene, CDR1 is MNHEY and CDR2 is SVGAGI. J gave up 5 bases and V 5 bases, and 5 bases lay outside the gene matches. Here the CDR3 DNA reads TGTGCCAGCAGTCTCAGGGGGAGGACTGAAGCTTTCTTT. It translates to CASSLRGRTEAFF.

This chain joins TRBV28 and TRBJ2-2, with D tentatively TRBD2 (5 bases). V was pared by 3 bases and J by 5 bases, with 13 bases between. Germline V gene sequence: CDR1 MDHEN, CDR2 SYDVKM. There are 15 residues in the CDR3. The CDR3 DNA follows: TGTGCCAGCAGTTTCATTGAGGGTTGGACCGGGGAGCTGTTTTTT. Protein: CASSFIEGWTGELFF.

This rearrangement joins TRBV9 to TRBJ1-6, with a tentative D call TRBD1 (6 bases). Germline CDR1 reads SGDLS; CDR2 reads YYNGEE. Trimming shortened V by 7 bases and J by 7 bases, and 30 bases separated the two germline ends. The CDR3 loop spans 19 amino acids. CDR3 nucleotide sequence: TGTGCCAGCCGAAACTCGGAGGGGGGGGAGGCAGCCCGGAATTCACCCCTCCACTTT. Encoded protein: CASRNSEGGEAARNSPLHF.

This clone has just a few counts. This sequence joins TRBV5-1 and TRBJ2-1; 8 bases fit TRBD1. Germline loops: CDR1 SGHRS, CDR2 YFSETQ. The ends lost 4 bases at V and 8 bases at J; junction bases unmatched: 8. This CDR3 is built from 14 residues. This chain's CDR3 is CASSGGQGSYEQFF. For the CDR3, the DNA is TGCGCCAGCAGCGGAGGACAGGGTAGCTATGAGCAGTTCTTC. Based on the CDR3 plus reference TRBV5-1 and TRBJ2-1, the full variable domain is KAGVTQTPRYLIKTRGQQVTLSCSPISGHRSVSWYQQTPGQGLQFLFEYFSETQRNKGNFPGRFSGRQFSNSRSEMNVSTLELGDSALYLCASSGGQGSYEQFFGPGTRLTVL.

This clone was picked up a small number of times. This sequence joins TRBV14 and TRBJ1-1, with D tentatively TRBD1 (5 bases). Germline assignment: CDR1 SGHDN and CDR2 FVKESK. CDR3 length: 16 amino acids. Trimming took off 0 bases at V and 4 bases at J, with 15 bases between the two ends. In nucleotides, the CDR3 is TGTGCCAGCAGCCAAGATACGGCGGGCGGGGGCACTGAAGCTTTCTTT. It codes for CASSQDTAGGGTEAFF.

This clone has at least ten counts. J is TRBJ2-7 and V is TRBV11-2; TRBD1 is a possible D gene (5 bases). The ends were cut back, 1 base at V and 2 bases at J, with 9 bases in the middle. This CDR3 is 14 amino acids long. Germline CDR1 is SGHAT and CDR2 is FQNNGV. The CDR3 is CASSLGAGPYEQYF. The CDR3 DNA reads as TGTGCCAGCAGCTTAGGGGCAGGGCCCTACGAGCAGTACTTC.

This rearrangement joins TRBV6-4 to TRBJ2-7; perhaps TRBD1 as D (5 bases). Germline loops: CDR1 MRHNA, CDR2 SNTAGT. The V gene lost 2 bases and the J gene lost 2 bases, with 16 bases spanning the gap. This CDR3 has 16 amino acids. This CDR3 is CASSDMGRAGAYEQYF. Written as DNA, the CDR3 is TGTGCCAGCAGTGACATGGGCAGGGCTGGGGCCTACGAGCAGTACTTC.

The V call is TRBV1, the J call TRBJ2-1; TRBD2 was called by the table and not checked on the DNA. TRBV1 is a pseudogene. The CDR3 length is 17 residues. The CDR3 here is CTSSQDDVLAGHNEQFF. The CDR3 bases are TGCACCAGCAGCCAAGATGACGTACTAGCGGGGCACAATGAGCAGTTCTTC.

The chain couples TRBV6-5 to TRBJ1-2; 9 nucleotides agree with TRBD1. Germline V CDR1 and CDR2: MNHEY, SVGAGI. This CDR3 region has 13 residues. Trimming cost V 11 bases and J 4 bases; bases outside gene matches: 8. CDR3 nucleotide sequence: TGTGCCTCCGGGACAGGGAACCCCTATGGCTACACCTTC. Protein: CASGTGNPYGYTF.

This chain uses TRBV7-9 with TRBJ2-1, with TRBD2 identical over 9 bases. This CDR3 has 16 amino acids. Germline CDR1 SEHNR, CDR2 FQNEAQ (reference sequence). Trimming took 1 base from V and 0 from J; bases not matched to a gene: 1. The CDR3 reads CASSLVSGSSYNEQFF. The CDR3 region has the DNA TGTGCCAGCAGCTTAGTTAGCGGGAGCTCCTACAATGAGCAGTTCTTC.

The CDR3 reads CASSFYRGTGGSNTQYF. In DNA, the CDR3 is TGCGCCAGCAGCTTCTACCGCGGGACAGGGGGCTCTAATACGCAGTATTTT. The genes are TRBV5-1 and TRBJ2-3, with 12 bases that match TRBD1. The CDR3 extends over 17 amino acids. The trim removed 2 bases at V and 7 bases at J, leaving 11 bases unmatched. Germline CDR1 and CDR2: SGHRS and YFSETQ.

The chain uses TRBV20-1 and TRBJ2-1, with TRBD1 matching 7 bases. The CDR3 covers 13 residues. The germline CDR1 and CDR2 sequences are DFQATT and SNEGSKA (reference sequence). The J segment lost 6 bases and the V segment lost 3 bases, leaving 5 bases of the junction unmatched. The CDR3, as DNA: TGCAGTGCTAGTACGGGACAGTTCAATGAGCAGTTCTTC. Protein product: CSASTGQFNEQFF.